Shown below are 26 T cell receptor beta chains from a single sample sequenced in a study of T-cell memory formation after mild COVID-19. TCRdb reanalysed the 5' RACE reads using MiXCR and keeps one entry per CDR3 protein. This table holds about 180,000 distinct CDR3 sequences, approximately 17% found once. Sequencing used PBMCs or a T cell subset sorted from them (not recorded which). These receptors came from a man in his late teens or twenties who had mild COVID-19 (a few samples of this study predate the infection). Cell type and time point are not known.

A few counts support this clonotype. The chain carries TRBV19 and TRBJ1-1; D not resolved. V gave up 7 bases and J gave up 2 bases, with 14 bases separating them. This CDR3 has 14 amino acids. The V gene's germline CDR1 is LNHDA and CDR2 SQIVND (reference sequence). The CDR3 coding sequence is TGTGCCAGTAAAATCGGTGAGGTAAACACTGAAGCTTTCTTT. Translated, it gives CASKIGEVNTEAFF.

The chain employs TRBV5-4 and TRBJ2-1; unclear D gene. The CDR3 totals 14 residues. The V end was cut by 1 base, the J end by 7 bases, with 12 bases between. From germline, CDR1 is SGHNT and CDR2 YYREEE (reference sequence). The CDR3 DNA follows: TGTGCCAGCAGCTTGACCCCCGATGAGAATGAGCAGTTCTTC. Translation gives CASSLTPDENEQFF.

The J gene is TRBJ1-1, the V gene TRBV6-2 or TRBV6-3; D gene unclear. Trimming removed 6 bases from V and 4 bases from J, with 15 bases in between. The CDR3 has 14 residues. Germline V CDR1 and CDR2: MNHEY, SVGEGT. The CDR3 loop reads CASRTTNWGTEAFF. In nucleotides, the CDR3 is TGTGCCAGCAGGACAACTAATTGGGGCACTGAAGCTTTCTTT.

This clonotype has a count of ten or more. The chain has TRBV5-6 and TRBJ1-1; D is uncertain. CDR1 SGHDT and CDR2 YYEEEE come from the germline V gene. Deletions cut 0 bases from V and 4 bases from J, with 10 bases between. The CDR3 is 14 residues long. As DNA, the CDR3 is TGTGCCAGCAGCTTGGTTCCCACGGGCACTGAAGCTTTCTTT. Translating gives CASSLVPTGTEAFF.

The V gene is TRBV9, the J gene TRBJ2-1; 8 bases line up with TRBD2. Germline V lookup: CDR1 SGDLS, CDR2 YYNGEE. This CDR3 spans 15 amino acids. V shed 0 bases, J shed 4 bases, and the junction held 3 bases outside the gene matches. In DNA, the CDR3 is TGTGCCAGCAGCGTAGAAGCGGGGGCGTACAATGAGCAGTTCTTC. Its translation: CASSVEAGAYNEQFF.

V and J are TRBV12-3 or TRBV12-4 and TRBJ2-7, with D tentatively TRBD2 (5 bases). The ends were cut back, 6 bases at V and 5 bases at J, with 14 bases in the middle. This CDR3 contains 13 residues. CDR3 in amino acids: CASSLTRIHEQYF. The DNA of the CDR3 is TGTGCCAGCAGCCTAACTAGAATCCACGAGCAGTACTTC.

Ten or more counts support this clonotype. This rearrangement joins TRBV10-2 to TRBJ2-5, with D unresolved. The CDR3 extends over 13 amino acids. Trimming removed 4 bases from V and 5 bases from J, with 11 bases in between. Germline CDR1 and CDR2: WSHSY and SAAADI. DNA for the CDR3: TGCGCCAGCAGTGGCCGCGGTGGCGAGACCCAGTACTTC. This encodes CASSGRGGETQYF.

V and J are TRBV5-1 and TRBJ1-4; 7 positions agree with TRBD1. CDR3 length: 15 residues. Germline lookup yields CDR1 SGHRS and CDR2 YFSETQ. After removal of 3 bases from V and 8 bases from J, the junction contained 10 bases not matched to a gene. CDR3 nucleotide sequence: TGCGCCAGCAGCTCCAATACAGGGGTGGGAGAAAAACTGTTTTTT. Translation gives CASSSNTGVGEKLFF.

The J gene is TRBJ2-7, the V gene TRBV10-3; D call uncertain. The ends were cut back, 6 bases at V and 4 bases at J, with 10 bases in the middle. This CDR3 has 12 amino acids. In germline, CDR1 is ENHRY, CDR2 SYGVKD. DNA for the CDR3: TGTGCCATCAGGAAGGACCAGTACGAGCAGTACTTC. It translates to CAIRKDQYEQYF.

V and J are TRBV4-1 and TRBJ2-1; TRBD2 agrees at 11 bases. V trimming: 2 bases; J trimming: 6 bases; junction bases outside the gene matches: 6. CDR1 MGHRA and CDR2 YSYEKL come from the germline V gene. The CDR3 sequence is 16 residues long. CDR3 bases: TGCGCCAGCAGCCAACTTCTAGCGGGGGGTCTCAATGAGCAGTTCTTC. Protein product: CASSQLLAGGLNEQFF.

This clonotype has only a few counts. V and J are TRBV18 and TRBJ1-6; 7 positions agree with TRBD1. CDR1 and CDR2 from the germline V gene are KGHSH and LQKENI. CDR3 length: 13 amino acids. Trimming removed 3 bases from V and 7 bases from J; junction bases left unmatched: 0. The CDR3 protein is CASSPGQNSPLHF. The CDR3 nucleotides read TGTGCCAGCTCACCGGGACAGAATTCACCCCTCCACTTT. Looking up the rest from reference TRBV18 and TRBJ1-6 gives the full variable domain: NAGVMQNPRHLVRRRGQEARLRCSPMKGHSHVYWYRQLPEEGLKFMVYLQKENIIDESGMPKERFSAEFPKEGPSILRIQQVVRGDSAAYFCASSPGQNSPLHFGNGTRLTVT.

A few counts support this clonotype. The rearrangement uses TRBV29-1 and TRBJ1-1; D uncertain. This CDR3 has 13 amino acids. The germline V gene has CDR1 SQVTM and CDR2 ANQGSEA. V lost 3 bases, J lost 5 bases, and 13 bases lay in between. CDR3 bases: TGCAGCGTTGAGGTAGCCCTGAGAACTGAAGCTTTCTTT. It translates to CSVEVALRTEAFF.

This chain uses TRBV7-9 with TRBJ1-4; D is ambiguous. V lost 6 bases and J lost 0, with 17 bases in between. This CDR3 spans 17 amino acids. CDR1 SEHNR and CDR2 FQNEAQ come from the germline V gene (reference sequence). Here the CDR3 DNA reads TGTGCCAGCAGACCCTCATACCAAGCAACAACTAATGAAAAACTGTTTTTT. This codes for CASRPSYQATTNEKLFF. Full variable domain (rest looked up from reference TRBV7-9 and TRBJ1-4): DTGVSQNPRHKITKRGQNVTFRCDPISEHNRLYWYRQTLGQGPEFLTYFQNEAQLEKSRLLSDRFSAERPKGSFSTLEIQRTEQGDSAMYLCASRPSYQATTNEKLFFGSGTQLSVL.

The genes are TRBV6-2 or TRBV6-3 and TRBJ2-5; no reliable D call. Trimming removed 7 bases at V and 3 bases at J, with 18 bases between. The CDR3 covers 15 residues. In germline, CDR1 is MNHEY, CDR2 SVGEGT. In DNA, the CDR3 is TGTGCCAGCACCTTATGGGCAAACCCCGAAGAGACCCAGTACTTC. Its protein product is CASTLWANPEETQYF.

This clonotype appeared many times. The chain links TRBV12-3 or TRBV12-4 to TRBJ2-1; D perhaps matches TRBD1 (6 bases). This CDR3 has 15 residues. The V and J ends lost 7 bases and 1 base respectively, with 14 bases between them. The CDR3, as DNA: TGTGCCAGCACTACCCCCGGACAGTCCTACAATGAGCAGTTCTTC. This encodes CASTTPGQSYNEQFF.

This chain connects TRBV4-1 to TRBJ2-1; D is possibly TRBD1 or TRBD2 (6 bases each). Germline CDR1 reads MGHRA; CDR2 reads YSYEKL. This CDR3 is built from 13 residues. The V gene lost 8 bases and the J gene lost 6 bases, with 14 bases spanning the gap. DNA for the CDR3: TGCGCCAGCGGGGGGCTGCCTTCCAATGAGCAGTTCTTC. Translation: CASGGLPSNEQFF.

This clonotype was seen more than once but under ten times. The rearrangement joins TRBV7-3 to TRBJ2-2; D is undetermined. The CDR3 sequence is 14 residues long. Trimming took off 0 bases at V and 4 bases at J, with 6 bases between the two ends. The germline V gene encodes CDR1 SGHTA and CDR2 FQGTGA. The CDR3 spells CASSLTITTGELFF. The CDR3 region has the DNA TGTGCCAGCAGCTTAACGATAACCACCGGGGAGCTGTTTTTT. The full variable domain, rest sourced from reference TRBV7-3 and TRBJ2-2, is GAGVSQTPSNKVTEKGKYVELRCDPISGHTALYWYRQSLGQGPEFLIYFQGTGAADDSGLPNDRFFAVRPEGSVSTLKIQRTERGDSAVYLCASSLTITTGELFFGEGSRLTVL.

This clonotype showed up just a few times. V gene TRBV12-3 or TRBV12-4 combines with J gene TRBJ2-2, with 9 bases lining up with TRBD1. This CDR3 is built from 16 residues. After removal of 3 bases from V and 4 bases from J, the junction contained 6 bases not matched to a gene. The chain's CDR3 is CASSFRDRVITGELFF. The CDR3 DNA sequence: TGTGCCAGCAGTTTCCGGGACAGGGTTATCACCGGGGAGCTGTTTTTT.

V usage is TRBV19 and J usage is TRBJ1-2; 8 bases align to TRBD1. V trimming: 5 bases; J trimming: 12 bases; junction bases outside the gene matches: 11. The CDR3 is 13 residues long. Germline V CDR1 and CDR2: LNHDA, SQIVND (reference sequence). The CDR3 DNA is TGTGCCAGTAGTCAGACGACAGGGGTTATCAACACCTTC. Its translation: CASSQTTGVINTF.

The V and J genes are TRBV7-9 and TRBJ1-5; 9 bases fit TRBD1. The V segment lost 5 bases and the J segment 6 bases; nucleotides outside the gene matches: 8. Germline lookup yields CDR1 SEHNR and CDR2 FQNEAQ (reference sequence). The CDR3 length is 15 residues. The CDR3 bases are TGTGCCAGCAGCAGACAGGGGGTAGAGGGTCAGCCCCAGCATTTT. Its protein is CASSRQGVEGQPQHF.

The V gene is TRBV6-2 or TRBV6-3, the J gene TRBJ1-1; D is undetermined. CDR1 and CDR2 from the germline V gene are MNHEY and SVGEGT. The germline V and J ends were trimmed by 0 bases and 6 bases, with 8 bases remaining between them. CDR3 length equals 13 residues. The CDR3 reads CASSYSWGAEAFF. For the CDR3, the DNA is TGTGCCAGCAGTTACTCGTGGGGAGCTGAAGCTTTCTTT.

This clonotype was observed at least ten times. The rearrangement uses TRBV5-1 and TRBJ1-1; D remains ambiguous. Per germline, CDR1 SGHRS and CDR2 YFSETQ. V was clipped by 0 bases and J by 5 bases, with 8 bases between them. The CDR3 is 13 residues long. In nucleotides, the CDR3 is TGCGCCAGCAGCTTGGCGGTGCGGACTGAAGCTTTCTTT. It codes for CASSLAVRTEAFF.

This clonotype turned up a few times. The V call is TRBV7-2, the J call TRBJ2-7; possibly TRBD2 for D (6 bases). CDR1 is SGHTA and CDR2 is FQGNSA in the germline V gene. This CDR3 has 14 residues. V lost 4 bases and J 3 bases, leaving 13 bases between the germline ends. The CDR3 is CASSSGDAFYEQYV. CDR3 DNA: TGTGCCAGCAGCTCGGGGGATGCGTTCTACGAGCAGTACGTC.

The DNA for the CDR3 is TGTGCCAGCAGCTTATTCGGAGCAAACCTTGGCTACACCTTC. This codes for CASSLFGANLGYTF. The chain links TRBV11-2 to TRBJ1-2; D not certain. The CDR3 consists of 14 residues. Trimming stripped 2 bases from V and 7 bases from J, with 14 bases between. Germline loops: CDR1 SGHAT, CDR2 FQNNGV. Together with reference TRBV11-2 and TRBJ1-2, the CDR3 gives the full variable domain: EAGVAQSPRYKIIEKRQSVAFWCNPISGHATLYWYQQILGQGPKLLIQFQNNGVVDDSQLPKDRFSAERLKGVDSTLKIQPAKLEDSAVYLCASSLFGANLGYTFGSGTRLTVV.

The gene calls are TRBV18 and TRBJ1-5; possible D gene TRBD1, 5 bases. Germline CDR1 KGHSH, CDR2 LQKENI. This CDR3 spans 13 amino acids. Between the trimmed V and J ends, which lost 2 bases and 7 bases, there was a span of 9 bases. DNA of the CDR3: TGTGCCAGCTCACCAGAGGGGAGGCAGCCCCAGCATTTT. Residues: CASSPEGRQPQHF.

This chain connects TRBV6-2 or TRBV6-3 to TRBJ2-5; D unresolved. Germline CDR1 and CDR2: MNHEY and SVGEGT. This CDR3 is built from 15 residues. Trimming shortened V by 7 bases and J by 7 bases, and 22 bases separated the two germline ends. The CDR3, as DNA: TGTGCCAGCACTCGCCCCGGCCCATCCGGCGGGACCCAGTACTTC. This codes for CASTRPGPSGGTQYF.